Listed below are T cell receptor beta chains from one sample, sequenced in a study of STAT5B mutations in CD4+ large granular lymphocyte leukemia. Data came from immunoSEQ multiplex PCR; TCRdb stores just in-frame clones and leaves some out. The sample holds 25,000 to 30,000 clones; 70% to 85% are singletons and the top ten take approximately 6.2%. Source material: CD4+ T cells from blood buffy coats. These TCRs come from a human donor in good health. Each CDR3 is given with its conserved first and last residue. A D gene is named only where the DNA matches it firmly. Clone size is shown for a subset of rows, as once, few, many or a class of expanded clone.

CDR3aa: CASSQEIAKNIQYF; CDR3nt: TGCGCCAGCAGCCAAGAAATAGCCAAAAACATTCAGTACTTC; abundance: once; v_gene: TRBV4-1; d_gene: -; len: 14; j_gene: TRBJ2-4
CDR3aa: CASSFRQGEVTEAFF; CDR3nt: TGTGCCAGCAGCTTTCGACAGGGCGAGGTAACTGAAGCTTTCTTT; abundance: -; v_gene: TRBV7-8; d_gene: TRBD1; len: 15; j_gene: TRBJ1-1
CDR3aa: CASSDRTGERAEAFF; CDR3nt: TGTGCCAGCAGTGACCGGACAGGGGAGCGGGCTGAAGCTTTCTTT; abundance: -; v_gene: TRBV6-1; d_gene: TRBD1; len: 15; j_gene: TRBJ1-1
CDR3aa: CASSTDGNQPQHF; CDR3nt: TGTGCCAGCAGTACAGACGGCAATCAGCCCCAGCATTTT; abundance: few; v_gene: TRBV6-5; d_gene: -; len: 13; j_gene: TRBJ1-5
CDR3aa: CASSPRTSGGSYEQYF; CDR3nt: TGTGCCAGCAGCCCCAGGACTAGCGGGGGGTCCTACGAGCAGTACTTC; abundance: once; v_gene: TRBV21-1; d_gene: -; len: 16; j_gene: TRBJ2-7
CDR3aa: CASSSVFSYGYTF; CDR3nt: TGTGCCAGCAGCTCGGTCTTCTCCTATGGCTACACCTTC; abundance: -; v_gene: TRBV7-2; d_gene: -; len: 13; j_gene: TRBJ1-2
CDR3aa: CASSSTGGNSPLHF; CDR3nt: TGTGCCAGCAGCTCGACAGGAGGAAATTCACCCCTCCACTTT; abundance: -; v_gene: TRBV11-2; d_gene: -; len: 14; j_gene: TRBJ1-6
CDR3aa: CASSPGPDLTNTIYF; CDR3nt: TGTGCCAGCTCACCAGGTCCGGATTTGACGAACACCATATATTTT; abundance: -; v_gene: TRBV18; d_gene: -; len: 15; j_gene: TRBJ1-3
CDR3aa: CASSIQTNTGELFF; CDR3nt: TGTGCCAGTAGTATCCAGACGAACACCGGGGAGCTGTTTTTT; abundance: once; v_gene: TRBV19; d_gene: -; len: 14; j_gene: TRBJ2-2
CDR3aa: CATSREAGQGMHEQYF; CDR3nt: TGTGCCACCAGCAGAGAGGCGGGGCAGGGGATGCACGAGCAGTACTTC; abundance: few; v_gene: TRBV15; d_gene: -; len: 16; j_gene: TRBJ2-7